These 32 T cell receptor beta chains came from one sample sequenced in a study of blood T cell repertoires in COVID-19. The method was immunoSEQ multiplex PCR; TCRdb's version includes in-frame clones alone and lacks a portion of them. The sample consists of roughly 290,000 clones, roughly 86% of them appearing once. Sequences were obtained from peripheral blood. The receptors were sampled from a woman aged 50 to 60 who had recovered from COVID-19.

This clone has only a few counts. V and J are TRBV19 and TRBJ1-1; a weak D match, TRBD1 (6 bases). CDR3 length: 14 amino acids. V gave up 6 bases and J gave up 0 bases, with 11 bases separating them. The germline V gene encodes CDR1 LNHDA and CDR2 SQIVND (reference sequence). The DNA for the CDR3 is TGTGCCAGTAGATTGGGGGCCATGAACACTGAAGCTTTCTTT. It is translated as CASRLGAMNTEAFF.

This rearrangement joins TRBV11-2 to TRBJ2-7; TRBD2 aligns across 7 bases. The CDR3 length is 15 residues. Germline CDR1 SGHAT, CDR2 FQNNGV. V gave up 1 base and J gave up 3 bases; unmatched junction bases: 6. CDR3 nucleotides: TGTGCCAGCAGCTTAGTATCTAGCGGAATCTACGAGCAGTACTTC. This codes for CASSLVSSGIYEQYF.

V usage is TRBV9 and J usage is TRBJ2-1; D call uncertain. V was pared by 4 bases and J by 2 bases, with 13 bases between. Germline CDR1 SGDLS, CDR2 YYNGEE. This CDR3 has 15 amino acids. In DNA, the CDR3 is TGTGCCAGCAGCCCCGCGTCGCACCCCTACAATGAGCAGTTCTTC. Translated, it gives CASSPASHPYNEQFF.

V usage is TRBV9 and J usage is TRBJ2-3, with D perhaps TRBD2 (6 bases). Germline CDR1 is SGDLS and CDR2 is YYNGEE. The V and J ends lost 0 bases and 8 bases respectively, with 19 bases between them. This CDR3 is 16 amino acids long. The CDR3 coding sequence is TGTGCCAGCAGCGTAGCACCGGGACTGAATAGGGGTACGCAGTATTTT. Its translation: CASSVAPGLNRGTQYF.

The chain employs TRBV24-1 and TRBJ2-1; 10 positions agree with TRBD2. V shed 4 bases and J 9 bases; nucleotides not matched to a gene: 11. Germline V lookup: CDR1 KGHDR, CDR2 SFDVKD. The CDR3 has 16 amino acids. CDR3 sequence: CATSEKGASGRSEQFF. The CDR3 DNA reads as TGTGCCACCAGTGAAAAAGGGGCTAGCGGGAGAAGTGAGCAGTTCTTC.

The chain employs TRBV10-3 and TRBJ2-2; D perhaps matches TRBD2 (5 bases). The V end was cut by 3 bases, the J end by 4 bases, with 12 bases between. Germline CDR1 and CDR2: ENHRY and SYGVKD. CDR3 length: 15 residues. CDR3 loop: CAISEADQLTGELFF. The CDR3 coding sequence is TGTGCCATCAGTGAAGCGGATCAACTCACCGGGGAGCTGTTTTTT.

The rearrangement uses TRBV5-1 and TRBJ2-7, with 9 bases matching TRBD1. V shed 4 bases and J 4 bases; nucleotides not matched to a gene: 15. CDR3 length equals 17 residues. Per the germline V gene, CDR1 is SGHRS and CDR2 is YFSETQ. CDR3 coding DNA: TGCGCCAGCAGCAGATTAATCAACAGGGGGCCCGGGTACGAGCAGTACTTC. Its translation is CASSRLINRGPGYEQYF. Full variable domain (rest looked up from reference TRBV5-1 and TRBJ2-7): KAGVTQTPRYLIKTRGQQVTLSCSPISGHRSVSWYQQTPGQGLQFLFEYFSETQRNKGNFPGRFSGRQFSNSRSEMNVSTLELGDSALYLCASSRLINRGPGYEQYFGPGTRLTVT.

The table lists this clone with a few counts. CDR3 amino acids: CASSPPPVAETQYF. In DNA, the CDR3 is TGTGCCAGCAGCCCACCGCCCGTGGCAGAGACCCAGTACTTC. The gene calls are TRBV7-2 and TRBJ2-5; no clear D. Trimming shortened V by 5 bases and J by 4 bases, and 14 bases separated the two germline ends. The CDR3 covers 14 residues. Germline V gives CDR1 SGHTA, CDR2 FQGNSA.

This clone is a singleton in its sample. The chain carries TRBV7-9 and TRBJ2-5; 7 positions match TRBD2. V trimming: 3 bases; J trimming: 3 bases; junction bases outside the gene matches: 4. CDR1 and CDR2 (germline): SEHNR, FQNEAQ (reference sequence). The CDR3 runs 14 residues. CDR3 DNA: TGTGCCAGCAGCTTGTTTGGGGGGGAAGAGACCCAGTACTTC. Protein product: CASSLFGGEETQYF.

Remarks on this clone: In the same sample, other DNA sequences code for this CDR3. The V and J genes are TRBV9 and TRBJ1-2, with 9 bases matching TRBD1. The CDR3 spans 15 residues. The germline gives CDR1 SGDLS, CDR2 YYNGEE. J was trimmed by 5 bases and V by 2 bases; bases with no gene match: 7. DNA of the CDR3: TGTGCCAGCAGCGTGGGGGACAGGGTACCGTATGGCTACACCTTC. Amino acids: CASSVGDRVPYGYTF.

This rearrangement joins TRBV4-2 to TRBJ1-4; tentatively, D is TRBD1 (5 bases). Germline CDR1 reads LGHNA; CDR2 reads YNFKEQ. The V gene lost 0 bases and the J gene lost 8 bases, with 16 bases spanning the gap. The length of the CDR3 is 16 residues. The CDR3, as DNA: TGTGCCAGCAGCCAAGAAGTCCAGGGATCGGGCGAAAAACTGTTTTTT. Encoded protein: CASSQEVQGSGEKLFF.

The chain joins TRBV5-4 to TRBJ2-2, with 10 bases identical to TRBD2. The CDR3 loop spans 16 amino acids. V gave up 2 bases and J gave up 9 bases; unmatched junction bases: 10. Per germline, CDR1 SGHNT and CDR2 YYREEE (reference sequence). In DNA, the CDR3 is TGTGCCAGCAGCTTTCAAGCGGGAGGGCCCGCCCGGGAGCTGTTTTTT. Residues: CASSFQAGGPARELFF.

The genes are TRBV3-1 (or the pseudogene TRBV3-2) and TRBJ1-2; 9 bases match TRBD1. The CDR3 sequence is 16 residues long. V was clipped by 0 bases and J by 5 bases; unmatched bases: 7. Germline V gene lookup returns CDR1 LGHDT and CDR2 YNNKEL (reference sequence). This chain's CDR3 is CASSQEGTGNRYGYTF. CDR3 in DNA: TGTGCCAGCAGCCAAGAAGGGACAGGGAATCGGTATGGCTACACCTTC.

The chain has TRBV7-9 and TRBJ1-2, with D maybe TRBD1 (5 bases). The CDR3 runs to 15 residues. V was shortened by 1 base and J by 0 bases, with 9 bases between the two germline ends. CDR1 SEHNR and CDR2 FQNEAQ come from the germline V gene (reference sequence). CDR3 amino acids: CASSLGQRANYGYTF. Written as DNA, the CDR3 is TGTGCCAGCAGCTTAGGACAGAGAGCTAACTATGGCTACACCTTC.

The chain links TRBV5-5 to TRBJ1-1, with no clear D. The length of the CDR3 is 15 residues. Trimming shortened V by 4 bases and J by 1 base, and 14 bases separated the two germline ends. CDR1 is SGHKS, CDR2 YYEKEE, per germline (reference sequence). The CDR3 sequence: CASSTVGSPNTEAFF. The CDR3 bases are TGTGCCAGCAGCACGGTGGGCAGCCCGAACACTGAAGCTTTCTTT.

The chain carries TRBV5-8 and TRBJ1-4; D perhaps matches TRBD1 (5 bases). CDR1 is SGHTS and CDR2 is YDEGEE in the germline V gene. Trimming removed 4 bases at V and 0 bases at J, with 13 bases between. The CDR3 runs to 16 residues. Written as DNA, the CDR3 is TGTGCCAGCAGCCCCGGGACTTCTGCAACTAATGAAAAACTGTTTTTT. It codes for CASSPGTSATNEKLFF.

V and J are TRBV10-2 and TRBJ2-5, with a possible D match to TRBD2 (6 bases). The CDR3 is made up of 14 amino acids. With 3 bases removed from V and 4 bases from J, the gap between germline ends came to 12 bases. The germline V gene has CDR1 WSHSY and CDR2 SAAADI. DNA of the CDR3: TGCGCCAGCAGTGAATCCGGGAGACGAGAGACCCAGTACTTC. Amino acid sequence: CASSESGRRETQYF.

V usage is TRBV7-9 and J usage is TRBJ2-7; possibly TRBD1 for D (6 bases). CDR1 and CDR2 (germline): SEHNR, FQNEAQ (reference sequence). Trimming left V 5 bases short and J 1 base short, with 12 bases between. The CDR3 is made up of 14 amino acids. The CDR3 nucleotides are TGTGCCAGCAGCCTCAAAGGACAGTCCTACGAGCAGTACTTC. This encodes CASSLKGQSYEQYF.

This chain connects TRBV6-6 to TRBJ1-2, with a tentative D call TRBD1 (6 bases). Trimming removed 6 bases from V and 1 base from J, with 21 bases in between. In germline, CDR1 is MNHNY, CDR2 SVGAGI (reference sequence). The CDR3 extends over 17 amino acids. The CDR3 DNA is TGTGCCAGCAGCCGAGGCGCAACAGGGAAAGTTAACTATGGCTACACCTTC. Amino acids: CASSRGATGKVNYGYTF.

The chain recombines TRBV27 with TRBJ2-1; D unclear. This CDR3 has 15 residues. Between the trimmed V and J ends, which lost 3 bases and 6 bases, there was a span of 15 bases. Germline CDR1 and CDR2: MNHEY and SMNVEV (reference sequence). CDR3 in DNA: TGTGCCAGCAGTTTCCCGGGTGGATATAGCAATGAGCAGTTCTTC. Translating gives CASSFPGGYSNEQFF.

V is TRBV7-9 and J is TRBJ2-2; TRBD1 matches 9 bases. With V trimmed by 5 bases and J by 2 bases, 6 bases remained unmatched. This CDR3 has 16 residues. CDR1 and CDR2 (germline): SEHNR, FQNEAQ (reference sequence). CDR3 loop: CASSNDRGKNTGELFF. In DNA form, the CDR3 reads TGTGCCAGCAGCAACGACAGGGGGAAAAACACCGGGGAGCTGTTTTTT. The variable domain in full, with the rest retrieved from reference TRBV7-9 and TRBJ2-2, is DTGVSQNPRHKITKRGQNVTFRCDPISEHNRLYWYRQTLGQGPEFLTYFQNEAQLEKSRLLSDRFSAERPKGSFSTLEIQRTEQGDSAMYLCASSNDRGKNTGELFFGEGSRLTVL.

This clone was counted a single time. The CDR3 region is CAWATGSDGPQHF. The CDR3 nucleotides are TGTGCCTGGGCGACAGGGAGCGATGGGCCCCAGCATTTT. The chain uses TRBV30 and TRBJ1-5, with 7 bases that match TRBD1. Germline V gene sequence: CDR1 GTSNPN, CDR2 SVGIG (reference sequence). This CDR3 spans 13 amino acids. The junction had 10 bases not matched to a gene; V was cut back by 5 bases and J by 9 bases.

Regarding this clone: This CDR3 is also generated by other DNA sequences in the sample. The chain recombines TRBV5-4 with TRBJ2-5; D may be TRBD2 (5 bases). The CDR3 sequence is 13 residues long. Germline V CDR1 and CDR2: SGHNT, YYREEE (reference sequence). V shed 0 bases and J shed 3 bases, with 6 bases lying between them. CDR3 region: CASSLVGEETQYF. The CDR3, as DNA: TGTGCCAGCAGCTTGGTGGGAGAAGAGACCCAGTACTTC.

The chain has TRBV28 and TRBJ2-1; 9 bases align to TRBD2. Per germline, CDR1 MDHEN and CDR2 SYDVKM. The CDR3 sequence is 17 residues long. The trim removed 6 bases at V and 7 bases at J, leaving 16 bases unmatched. The CDR3 loop reads CASRRTRLAAWRNEQFF. The CDR3 DNA follows: TGTGCCAGCAGGCGAACTAGACTAGCGGCCTGGAGGAATGAGCAGTTCTTC.

The genes are TRBV6-5 and TRBJ2-5; perhaps TRBD1 as D (7 bases). The V and J ends lost 2 bases and 1 base respectively, with 14 bases between them. The CDR3 consists of 16 residues. CDR1 is MNHEY and CDR2 is SVGAGI in the germline V gene. The CDR3 nucleotides are TGTGCCAGCAGTTACGGAGGGACAGTGAGCCAAGAGACCCAGTACTTC. This gives the protein CASSYGGTVSQETQYF.

V usage is TRBV4-1 and J usage is TRBJ1-2; TRBD1 agrees at 7 bases. The CDR3 loop spans 15 amino acids. The germline V gene encodes CDR1 MGHRA and CDR2 YSYEKL. V lost 4 bases, J lost 4 bases, and 9 bases stayed unmatched. The CDR3 reads CASSPSTTGSYGYTF. CDR3 nucleotide sequence: TGCGCCAGCAGCCCATCCACGACAGGGAGCTATGGCTACACCTTC.

The V call is TRBV6-2 or TRBV6-3, the J call TRBJ1-1; weak D call: TRBD1 (6 bases). Germline V lookup: CDR1 MNHEY, CDR2 SVGEGT. V lost 4 bases to trimming and J lost 1 base, with 16 bases between them. There are 16 residues in the CDR3. CDR3 amino acids: CASSSPGALRNTEAFF. In nucleotides, the CDR3 is TGTGCCAGCAGTTCCCCAGGGGCTCTCAGGAACACTGAAGCTTTCTTT.

The chain has TRBV7-2 and TRBJ2-1; the match to TRBD2 covers 10 bases. J lost 15 bases, V lost 2 bases, and 13 bases had no gene match. The CDR3 runs to 15 residues. Germline assignment: CDR1 SGHTA and CDR2 FQGNSA. CDR3 sequence reads: CASSLSGLAGVLLFF. CDR3 DNA: TGTGCCAGCAGCTTAAGCGGGCTAGCGGGAGTCTTGCTGTTCTTC.

This clone occurred once. This chain joins TRBV4-1 and TRBJ2-7, with 9 bases fitting TRBD1. J was trimmed by 5 bases and V by 2 bases; bases with no gene match: 4. Germline lookup yields CDR1 MGHRA and CDR2 YSYEKL. There are 14 residues in the CDR3. The CDR3 DNA sequence: TGCGCCAGCAGCCAAACCGACAGGGGGGACGAGCAGTACTTC. Its translation: CASSQTDRGDEQYF.

The chain combines TRBV7-6 with TRBJ2-3; a possible D gene is TRBD2 (7 bases). The V end was cut by 3 bases, the J end by 6 bases, with 13 bases between. The CDR3 is made up of 14 amino acids. In germline, CDR1 is SGHVS, CDR2 FNYEAQ. The CDR3 DNA is TGTGCCAGCAGCTTCGACGCGGGGGCGGATACGCAGTATTTT. Translated, it gives CASSFDAGADTQYF.

This chain connects TRBV7-2 to TRBJ1-6; D remains ambiguous. V was pared by 5 bases and J by 12 bases, with 20 bases between. The germline V gene encodes CDR1 SGHTA and CDR2 FQGNSA. This CDR3 comprises 15 residues. CDR3 residues: CASSLEAKSSIPLHF. The CDR3 DNA sequence: TGTGCCAGCAGCCTTGAAGCCAAGTCTTCGATACCCCTCCACTTT.

The gene calls are TRBV3-1 (or the pseudogene TRBV3-2) and TRBJ2-6; the D is unclear. The germline V gene encodes CDR1 LGHDT and CDR2 YNNKEL (reference sequence). The CDR3 totals 16 residues. With 1 base removed from V and 3 bases from J, the gap between germline ends came to 10 bases. The CDR3 loop is CASSQGPGDGANVLTF. The CDR3 DNA is TGTGCCAGCAGCCAAGGCCCAGGTGATGGGGCCAACGTCCTGACTTTC.